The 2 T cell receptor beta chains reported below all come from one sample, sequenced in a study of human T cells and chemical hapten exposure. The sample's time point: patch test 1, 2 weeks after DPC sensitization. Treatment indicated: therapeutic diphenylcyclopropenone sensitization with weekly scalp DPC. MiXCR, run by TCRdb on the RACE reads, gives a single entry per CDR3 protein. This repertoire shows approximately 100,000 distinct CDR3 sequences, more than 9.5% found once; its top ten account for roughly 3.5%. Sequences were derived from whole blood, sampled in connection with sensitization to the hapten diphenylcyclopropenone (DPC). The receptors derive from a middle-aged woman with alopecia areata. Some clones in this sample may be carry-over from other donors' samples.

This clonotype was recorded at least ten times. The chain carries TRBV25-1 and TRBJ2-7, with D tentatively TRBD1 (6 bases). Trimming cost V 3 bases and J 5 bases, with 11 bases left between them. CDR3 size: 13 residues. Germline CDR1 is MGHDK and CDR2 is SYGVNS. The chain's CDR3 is CASSESRTDEQYF. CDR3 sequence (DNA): TGTGCCAGCAGTGAGTCCCGGACAGACGAGCAGTACTTC.

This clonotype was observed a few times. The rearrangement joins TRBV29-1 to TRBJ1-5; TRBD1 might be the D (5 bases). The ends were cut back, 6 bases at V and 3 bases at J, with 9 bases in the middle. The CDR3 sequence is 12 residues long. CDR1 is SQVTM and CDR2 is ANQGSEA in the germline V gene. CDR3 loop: CSVGGLNQPQHF. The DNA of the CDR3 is TGCAGCGTGGGGGGACTCAATCAGCCCCAGCATTTT.